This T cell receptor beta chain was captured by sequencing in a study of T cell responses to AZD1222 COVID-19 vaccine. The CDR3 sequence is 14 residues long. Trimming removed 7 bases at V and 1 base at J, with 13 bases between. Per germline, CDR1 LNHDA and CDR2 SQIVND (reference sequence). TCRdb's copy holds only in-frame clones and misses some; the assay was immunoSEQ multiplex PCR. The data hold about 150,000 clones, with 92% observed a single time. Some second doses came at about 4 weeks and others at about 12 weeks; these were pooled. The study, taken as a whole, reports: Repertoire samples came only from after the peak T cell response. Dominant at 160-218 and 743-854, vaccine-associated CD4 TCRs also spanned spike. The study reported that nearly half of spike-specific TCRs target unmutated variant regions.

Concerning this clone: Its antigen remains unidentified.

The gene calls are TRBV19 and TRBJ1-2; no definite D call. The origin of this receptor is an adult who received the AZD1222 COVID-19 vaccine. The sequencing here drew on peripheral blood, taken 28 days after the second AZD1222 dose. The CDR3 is CASTTHGHNYGYTF. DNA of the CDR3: TGTGCCAGTACCACCCACGGGCATAACTATGGCTACACCTTC.